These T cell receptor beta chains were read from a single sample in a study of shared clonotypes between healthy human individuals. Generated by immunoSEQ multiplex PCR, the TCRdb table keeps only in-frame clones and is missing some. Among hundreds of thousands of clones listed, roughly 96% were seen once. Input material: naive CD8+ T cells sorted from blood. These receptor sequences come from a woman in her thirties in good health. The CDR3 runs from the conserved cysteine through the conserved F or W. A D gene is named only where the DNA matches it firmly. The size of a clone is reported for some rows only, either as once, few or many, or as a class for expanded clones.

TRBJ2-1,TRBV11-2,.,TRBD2,TGTGCCAGCAGCCCATGGACTAGCGGGGGAAGCTCCTACAATGAGCAGTTCTTC,CASSPWTSGGSSYNEQFF
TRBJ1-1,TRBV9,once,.,TGTGCCAGCAGCGTAGATTTAAACCCGGGCACTGAAGCTTTCTTT,CASSVDLNPGTEAFF
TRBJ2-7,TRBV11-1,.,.,TGTGCCAGCAGCTTAGTAGGGTACGAGCAGTACTTC,CASSLVGYEQYF
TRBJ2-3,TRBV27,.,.,TGTGCCAGCAGTTTTGGTCTCAGAAGCACAGATACGCAGTATTTT,CASSFGLRSTDTQYF
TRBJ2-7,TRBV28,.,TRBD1,TGTGCCAGCAGTTTAGGGGTGACAGGGGTATACGAGCAGTACTTC,CASSLGVTGVYEQYF
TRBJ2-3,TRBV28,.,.,TGTGCCAGCAGTTTCTCACGGTTTGACAGATCTAGCACAGATACGCAGTATTTT,CASSFSRFDRSSTDTQYF
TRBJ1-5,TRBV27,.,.,TGTGCCAGCAGTTTATATCGGTGGGGTAATCAGCCCCAGCATTTT,CASSLYRWGNQPQHF
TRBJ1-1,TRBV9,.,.,TGTGCCAGCAGCCCCGAGGGGAGAGACACTGAAGCTTTCTTT,CASSPEGRDTEAFF
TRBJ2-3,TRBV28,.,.,TGTGCCAGCAGTTCCCAGACAGGTTCTAGCACAGATACGCAGTATTTT,CASSSQTGSSTDTQYF
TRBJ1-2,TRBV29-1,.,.,TGCAGCGTTGGGGACCAGCTATTAGCTAACTATGGCTACACCTTC,CSVGDQLLANYGYTF
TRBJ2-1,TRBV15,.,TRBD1,TGTGCCACCAGCAGAGAAAGCCGGGACAGGGACAATGAGCAGTTCTTC,CATSRESRDRDNEQFF
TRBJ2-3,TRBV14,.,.,TGTGCCAGCAGCCGGCCCTGGGCAGATACGCAGTATTTT,CASSRPWADTQYF
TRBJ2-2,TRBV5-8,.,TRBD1,TGTGCCAGCAGCTACCGGGACAGGGGAGACCCCGGGGAGCTGTTTTTT,CASSYRDRGDPGELFF
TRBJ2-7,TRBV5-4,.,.,TGTGCCAGCAGCTTTATCAGGGACCACGAGCAGTACTTC,CASSFIRDHEQYF
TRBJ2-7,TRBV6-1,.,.,TGTGCCAGCACCGAAGTGGCGGGGTTCTACGAGCAGTACTTC,CASTEVAGFYEQYF
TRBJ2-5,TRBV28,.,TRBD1,TGTGCCAGCAGTTTACGGACAGGGAGGTCGGAGACCCAGTACTTC,CASSLRTGRSETQYF
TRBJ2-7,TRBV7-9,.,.,TGTGCCAGCAGCTTGATGCGGAACTACGAGCAGTACTTC,CASSLMRNYEQYF
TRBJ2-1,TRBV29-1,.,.,TGCAGCGTAGGGGCGGCGAATGAGCAGTTCTTC,CSVGAANEQFF
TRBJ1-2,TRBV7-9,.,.,TGTGCCAGCAGCCCAGGACCGGGCCTGAAGTATGGCTACACCTTC,CASSPGPGLKYGYTF
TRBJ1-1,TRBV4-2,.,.,TGTGCCAGCAGCTTGGACGGTGGAGGATCGGGCACTGAAGCTTTCTTT,CASSLDGGGSGTEAFF
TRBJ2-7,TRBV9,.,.,TGTGCCAGCAGCCTCTCCTACGAGCAGTACTTC,CASSLSYEQYF
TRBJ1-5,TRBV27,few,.,TGTGCCAGCAGTTTGGGGGGGAGCAATCAGCCCCAGCATTTT,CASSLGGSNQPQHF
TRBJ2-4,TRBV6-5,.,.,TGTGCCAGCAGTCCGGGGTTGGGGGCCAAAAACATTCAGTACTTC,CASSPGLGAKNIQYF
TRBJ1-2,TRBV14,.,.,TGTGCCAGCAGCCAAGTGGAGGGGGGAAGTGGCTACACCTTC,CASSQVEGGSGYTF
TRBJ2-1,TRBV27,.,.,TGTGCCAGCAGTTTAATAGAGGGTTTGTCCTACAATGAGCAGTTCTTC,CASSLIEGLSYNEQFF
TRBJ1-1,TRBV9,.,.,TGTGCCAGTCGAAGGGGTTCCACTGAAGCTTTCTTT,CASRRGSTEAFF
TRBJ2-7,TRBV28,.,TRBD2,TGTGCCAGCAGTGGGGAGACTAGCGGGTGGATTTCCTACGAGCAGTACTTC,CASSGETSGWISYEQYF
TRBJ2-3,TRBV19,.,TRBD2,TGTGCCAGTAGTATACCCCGGGCTAGCGGGAGCACAGATACGCAGTATTTT,CASSIPRASGSTDTQYF
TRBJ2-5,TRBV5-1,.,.,TGCGCCAGCAGCTTGCCTAACCAAGAGACCCAGTACTTC,CASSLPNQETQYF
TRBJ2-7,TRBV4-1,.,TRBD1,TGCGCCAGCAGCCAAGGGACAGGGGGTTCCGAGCAGTACTTC,CASSQGTGGSEQYF
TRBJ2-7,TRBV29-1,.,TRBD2,TGCAGCGTTGAAGATCATAGCGGGATCACCGAGCAGTACTTC,CSVEDHSGITEQYF
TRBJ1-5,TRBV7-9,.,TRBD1,TGTGCCAGCAGCTTAGGAGGGACAGGGGTTAATCAGCCCCAGCATTTT,CASSLGGTGVNQPQHF
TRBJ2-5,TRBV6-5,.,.,TGTGCCAGCAGTTACGGGGGGACCCAAGAGACCCAGTACTTC,CASSYGGTQETQYF
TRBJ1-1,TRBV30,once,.,TGTGCCTGGAGTCTCTCAGCTGGGGCCACTGAAGCTTTCTTT,CAWSLSAGATEAFF
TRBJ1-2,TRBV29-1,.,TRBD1,TGCAGCGTTGAGGACAGGGAGACTTGGGGCTATGGCTACACCTTC,CSVEDRETWGYGYTF